This T cell receptor beta chain appears in the sequencing data of a study of T cell changes during pregnancy in multiple sclerosis. The ends lost 6 bases at V and 7 bases at J; junction bases unmatched: 9. Germline V gene data show CDR1 as SQVTM and CDR2 as ANQGSEA. CDR3 length: 13 amino acids. Measured with immunoSEQ multiplex PCR; TCRdb has only the in-frame clones, and not every one. Among roughly 24,000 clones listed, around 87% were seen once. The input for sequencing was CD4+ T cells from peripheral blood mononuclear cells, taken in the second trimester of pregnancy. The chain employs TRBV29-1 and TRBJ2-7; 10 nucleotides align to TRBD1. This sequence was found in a female donor in good health, enrolled as a control in a pregnancy study. The DNA for the CDR3 is TGCAGCGTGGACCGGGACAGGGGTAATGAGCAGTACTTC. Protein product: CSVDRDRGNEQYF.